Listed below are T cell receptor beta chains from one sample, sequenced in a study of Ad26.COV2.S vaccination and SARS-CoV-2 variants. This table comes from immunoSEQ multiplex PCR, and its TCRdb copy is limited to in-frame clones, with some not included. This sample has about 280,000 clones, with around 87% found just once. Sequencing was performed on peripheral blood, taken in a trial of Ad26.COV2.S vaccine versus placebo. The receptor set was obtained from a person aged 18 to 59 who received the Ad26.COV2.S COVID-19 vaccine or a placebo. Each CDR3 is given with its conserved first and last residue. A D gene is named only where the DNA matches it firmly. Expanded clones get a size class; other rows say once, few or many, or leave the size out.

CDR3nt	CDR3aa	d_gene	v_gene	abundance	j_gene
TGTGCCAGCAGCCAAGGACCCCCCGGGGAGCTGTTTTTT	CASSQGPPGELFF	-	TRBV3-1/TRBV3-2	-	TRBJ2-2
TGTGCCAGCAGTTTTGGGGGGAAGCAGTTCTTC	CASSFGGKQFF	-	TRBV27	few	TRBJ2-1
TGTGCCAGCAGTGATCCGTACAATGAGCAGTTCTTC	CASSDPYNEQFF	-	TRBV2	few	TRBJ2-1
TGCGCCAGCAGCAAGCAGGGAATTCCTGAAGCTTTCTTT	CASSKQGIPEAFF	-	TRBV5-1	once	TRBJ1-1
TGTGCCAGCAGCCAAGAGGGACAGGATAACTATGGCTACACCTTC	CASSQEGQDNYGYTF	TRBD1	TRBV4-2	-	TRBJ1-2
TGTGCCAGCAGCTTCGGTTTGACAGGGGGTGGATTGACCGGGGAGCTGTTTTTT	CASSFGLTGGGLTGELFF	TRBD1	TRBV5-4	once	TRBJ2-2
TGTGCCAGCAGCTTAGATCAGGACACTGAAGCTTTCTTT	CASSLDQDTEAFF	-	TRBV11-3	few	TRBJ1-1
TGTGCCAGCAGCCATCAAAGGGCCGAGCAGTACTTC	CASSHQRAEQYF	-	TRBV12-3/TRBV12-4	-	TRBJ2-7
TGTGCCAGCAGTTCCTCAGGGGAGGATGGCTACACCTTC	CASSSSGEDGYTF	-	TRBV6-5	few	TRBJ1-2
TGCGCCAGCAGCCAAGGGAGACAGCCTAATGAAAAACTGTTTTTT	CASSQGRQPNEKLFF	-	TRBV4-3	-	TRBJ1-4
TGTGCCAGCAGCCAGGGGATCTATGGCTACACCTTC	CASSQGIYGYTF	-	TRBV2	-	TRBJ1-2
TGTGCCAGCAGCAAAGGGGGGGCCCCTGAAGCTTTCTTT	CASSKGGAPEAFF	-	TRBV21-1	-	TRBJ1-1
TGTGCCTGGAGTGTCTCTAGCGGGGGCCAGGGGGAGCAGTACTTC	CAWSVSSGGQGEQYF	TRBD2	TRBV30	-	TRBJ2-7
TGTGCCAGCAGCGTGGGGCCGAACTATGGCTACACCTTC	CASSVGPNYGYTF	-	TRBV9	-	TRBJ1-2
TGTGCCAGCAGCCAAGAGATGTTCGGGGGGTATCTGCCCACTGAAGCTTTCTTT	CASSQEMFGGYLPTEAFF	-	TRBV14	-	TRBJ1-1
TGCAGCGTTACACAGCGTCTGACCACTGAAGCTTTCTTT	CSVTQRLTTEAFF	-	TRBV29-1	few	TRBJ1-1
TGCGCCAGCAGTCCGGCCGCGGGAGGGCCGATCTACGAGCAGTACTTC	CASSPAAGGPIYEQYF	TRBD2	TRBV5-1	once	TRBJ2-7
TGTGCCAGCAGTTCCGGACAGCGGAGCTCCTATAATTCACCCCTCCACTTT	CASSSGQRSSYNSPLHF	-	TRBV6-2/TRBV6-3	-	TRBJ1-6
TGTGCCAGCAGCTTAGCCTCGGCAGCCTATGGCTACACCTTC	CASSLASAAYGYTF	-	TRBV7-2	-	TRBJ1-2
TGTGCCACAGGTAGTGGGTCCTATGGCTACACCTTC	CATGSGSYGYTF	-	TRBV10-3	-	TRBJ1-2
TGTGCCACCAGCATAAGGAGGGATGTTGCCGGGGAGCTGTTTTTT	CATSIRRDVAGELFF	-	TRBV15	-	TRBJ2-2
TGTGCCAGCACCCCCCGGCCAGGGGTAGGCGCTGAAGCTTTCTTT	CASTPRPGVGAEAFF	-	TRBV2	-	TRBJ1-1
TGTGCCAGCAGTGAAGATCTGAACTCCTATAATTCACCCCTCCACTTT	CASSEDLNSYNSPLHF	-	TRBV6-1	-	TRBJ1-6
TGTGCCAGTAGTCATCAATCCGTGAACACTGAAGCTTTCTTT	CASSHQSVNTEAFF	-	TRBV19	-	TRBJ1-1
TGTGCCAGTAGTCTACAGGGACTAGGGCCCTACGAGCAGTACTTC	CASSLQGLGPYEQYF	TRBD2	TRBV19	-	TRBJ2-7
TGTGCCAGCAGCCGCTTTGAAGCTCCCCCGTTTTTT	CASSRFEAPPFF	-	TRBV7-9	-	TRBJ2-2
TGTGCCAGCAGCCCAGCTAGCGGGGGAGGTACGCAGTATTTT	CASSPASGGGTQYF	TRBD2	TRBV11-3	-	TRBJ2-3
TGCAGTGCTGGTGCCGGGACTGGCTACGAGCAGTACTTC	CSAGAGTGYEQYF	-	TRBV20-1	-	TRBJ2-7
TGTGCCAGCAGCATTGACGGGTACGAGCAGTACTTC	CASSIDGYEQYF	-	TRBV5-4	-	TRBJ2-7
TGTGCCAGCTCACCACCGGGGGGCGACGAGCAGTACTTC	CASSPPGGDEQYF	-	TRBV18	-	TRBJ2-7
TGTGCCAGCAGCCCCGGGGAGTTGAACACTGAAGCTTTCTTT	CASSPGELNTEAFF	-	TRBV4-2	once	TRBJ1-1
TGTGCCAGCAGTTTTGGCAGTACAGATACGCAGTATTTT	CASSFGSTDTQYF	-	TRBV12-3/TRBV12-4	-	TRBJ2-3
TGTGCCAGCTCCCTGGCGTACCCTAGCACAGATACGCAGTATTTT	CASSLAYPSTDTQYF	-	TRBV9	-	TRBJ2-3
TGTGCCAGCAGCTTAGATTCGTTGATAGACACTGAAGCTTTCTTT	CASSLDSLIDTEAFF	-	TRBV11-3	-	TRBJ1-1
TGTGCCAGCAGCGTATCGCTTGACAATCAGCCCCAGCATTTT	CASSVSLDNQPQHF	-	TRBV9	-	TRBJ1-5
TGTGCCAGCTCCCGCCGGGACTCGCTATACTTC	CASSRRDSLYF	-	TRBV27	-	TRBJ2-5
TGTGCCAGCAGTTTTCAGGGGGGAAACACCATATATTTT	CASSFQGGNTIYF	-	TRBV12-3/TRBV12-4	-	TRBJ1-3